The entry below describes one TCR beta chain. What it recognizes is unknown. The germline V gene has CDR1 SGHVS and CDR2 FQNEAQ. V lost 1 base to trimming and J lost 5 bases, with 12 bases between them. The CDR3 has 15 amino acids. The record originates from a study of early stage breast cancer tumors. Background on the study: Of some 16 invasive breast tumors, about a dozen were hormone receptor-positive, HER2-negative.

Blood replicates held 0.5 ug DNA, tumor or normal breast about 1.5 ug, two each. The data were produced by immunoSEQ multiplex PCR, yet TCRdb's version contains in-frame clones alone and is incomplete. The data show tens of thousands of clones, with approximately 76% seen just once and around 34% held by the top ten. Study observations and caveats: Tumors had roughly 2.5-fold higher T cell density than normal breast. Tumor and normal breast were distinguished via blood comparison in about 90% of the 16 patients.

The sequenced material came from blood. The source of this sequence is a person aged 50 to 59 with breast cancer. This chain uses TRBV7-8 with TRBJ2-1, with D unresolved. In DNA, the CDR3 is TGTGCCAGCAGCTTAGGACTCCCTCCAAACAATGAGCAGTTCTTC. It yields the protein CASSLGLPPNNEQFF.